This TCR beta chain is drawn from a study of cytomegalovirus exposure and HLA in healthy donors. To note about this clone: What it binds is unknown.

Study-level findings and limits: There were some public TCRs occurring in many donors, but most TCR sequences were rare. Accurate predictions that matched the HLA-A and HLA-B alleles of most subjects were reportedly made from TCR beta sequences.

The study ran its PCR with 60 Vbeta and 13 Jbeta primers. Measured with immunoSEQ multiplex PCR; TCRdb has only the in-frame clones, and not every one. The sample carries 60,000 to 75,000 clones, 85% to 90% recorded once. The CDR3 consists of 15 residues. V was cut by 5 bases and J by 0 bases, with 14 bases left in between. Germline CDR1 and CDR2: LNHDA and SQIVND (reference sequence). The origin of this receptor is a female donor in good health and CMV-seronegative. This chain joins TRBV19 and TRBJ2-7, with a weak D call TRBD2 (5 bases). Material for sequencing was PBMCs. The CDR3 region is CASSVSFGVSYEQYF. CDR3 nucleotides: TGTGCCAGTAGTGTGAGTTTCGGGGTCTCCTACGAGCAGTACTTC.